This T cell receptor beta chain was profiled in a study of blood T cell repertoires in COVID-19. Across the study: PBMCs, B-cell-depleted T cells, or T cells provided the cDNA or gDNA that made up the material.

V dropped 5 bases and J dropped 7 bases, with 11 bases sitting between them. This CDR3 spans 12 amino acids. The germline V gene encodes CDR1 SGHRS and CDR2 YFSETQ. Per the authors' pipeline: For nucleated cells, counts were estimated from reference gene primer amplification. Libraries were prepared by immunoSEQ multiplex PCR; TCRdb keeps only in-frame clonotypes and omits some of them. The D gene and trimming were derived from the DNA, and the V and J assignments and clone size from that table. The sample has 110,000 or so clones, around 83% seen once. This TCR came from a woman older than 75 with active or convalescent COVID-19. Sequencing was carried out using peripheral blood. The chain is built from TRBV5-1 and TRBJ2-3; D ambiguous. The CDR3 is CASRLEINTQYF. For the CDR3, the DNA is TGCGCCAGCAGGCTTGAGATAAATACGCAGTATTTT.